This is a list of T cell receptor beta chains from one sample in a study of blood T cells in healthy people across ages. TCRdb independently ran MiXCR on the 5' RACE reads; one entry per CDR3 protein. The sample includes roughly 680,000 distinct CDR3 sequences, 21% of them seen just once. Sample: blood. The source is a man aged 65-85 years in good health. Both conserved end residues are part of each CDR3. A D gene is named only where the DNA matches it firmly. Expanded clones get a size class; other rows say once, few or many, or leave the size out.

j_call clone_size d_call v_call cdr3_aa cdr3_nt
TRBJ1-3 - - TRBV10-3 CAITGGSGNTIYF TGTGCCATCACGGGGGGGTCCGGAAACACCATATATTTT
TRBJ2-5 few - TRBV24-1 CATSDPLETQYF TGTGCCACCAGTGATCCCCTTGAGACCCAGTACTTC
TRBJ2-3 few - TRBV9 CASSVDGRAGDTQYF TGTGCCAGCAGCGTAGATGGTAGGGCCGGAGATACGCAGTATTTT
TRBJ2-3 - TRBD1 TRBV27 CASSLGTGGFRDTQYF TGTGCCAGCAGTTTAGGGACAGGGGGTTTTAGAGATACGCAGTATTTT
TRBJ2-1 many TRBD1 TRBV14 CASSKWTGDYNEQFF TGTGCCAGCAGCAAATGGACAGGAGACTACAATGAGCAGTTCTTC
TRBJ1-1 - - TRBV6-2/TRBV6-3 CASSPPFVGGTEAFF TGTGCCAGCAGCCCCCCTTTCGTAGGGGGGACTGAAGCTTTCTTT
TRBJ2-5 - TRBD2 TRBV7-6 CASAVRASGRSETQYF TGTGCCAGCGCGGTTCGGGCTAGCGGGAGATCGGAGACCCAGTACTTC
TRBJ2-3 - - TRBV29-1 CSVADGGTDTQYF TGCAGCGTGGCCGACGGAGGCACAGATACGCAGTATTTT
TRBJ2-1 - - TRBV15 CATSRSPTRGNEQFF TGTGCCACCAGCAGATCCCCGACTAGAGGCAATGAGCAGTTCTTC
TRBJ2-5 - - TRBV9 CASSVAGLGGSEAQYF TGTGCCAGCAGCGTAGCCGGACTAGGGGGATCGGAGGCCCAGTACTTC
TRBJ1-1 - - TRBV5-1 CASSADGEAFF TGCGCCAGCTCGGCGGACGGTGAAGCTTTCTTT
TRBJ2-1 many - TRBV29-1 CSVESRASYNEQFF TGCAGCGTTGAATCCAGGGCCTCCTACAATGAGCAGTTCTTC
TRBJ2-2 - TRBD1 TRBV4-2 CASSQRTGVTGELFF TGTGCCAGCAGCCAACGGACAGGGGTCACCGGGGAGCTGTTTTTT
TRBJ2-7 few TRBD1 TRBV18 CASSPGTGSDEQYF TGTGCCAGCTCCCCTGGGACAGGGTCGGACGAGCAGTACTTC
TRBJ2-7 - TRBD1 TRBV12-3/TRBV12-4 CASSARDRGGYEQYF TGTGCCAGCAGTGCCCGGGACAGGGGGGGTTACGAGCAGTACTTC
TRBJ2-5 - TRBD2 TRBV24-1 CATSEGKAGVWRQETQYF TGTGCCACCAGTGAGGGAAAAGCGGGAGTCTGGAGGCAAGAGACCCAGTACTTC
TRBJ1-2 - - TRBV10-3 CAISESAAGYTF TGTGCCATCAGTGAGTCGGCAGCTGGCTACACCTTC
TRBJ2-5 few - TRBV2 CASSFGTDQEAQYF TGTGCCAGCAGTTTTGGGACGGACCAAGAGGCCCAGTACTTC
TRBJ2-4 few TRBD1 TRBV29-1 CSVDVGGNDIQYF TGCAGCGTTGACGTAGGGGGCAATGACATTCAGTACTTC
TRBJ2-7 - TRBD1 TRBV14 CASSHGQGAYYEQYF TGTGCCAGCAGCCATGGACAGGGGGCGTACTACGAGCAGTACTTC
TRBJ1-4 few - TRBV4-3 CASSQDGANEKPFF TGCGCCAGCAGCCAAGATGGGGCGAATGAAAAACCGTTTTTT
TRBJ2-7 few - TRBV9 CASSSRDTPGEQYF TGTGCCAGCAGCTCTCGGGACACACCAGGGGAGCAGTACTTC
TRBJ1-4 - TRBD1 TRBV27 CASSSHRGLEKLFF TGTGCCAGCAGTTCACACAGGGGGCTTGAAAAACTGTTTTTT
TRBJ2-1 few TRBD2 TRBV7-2 CASSRTGIRTSGHNEQFF TGTGCCAGCAGCCGGACAGGGATCCGGACTAGCGGGCACAATGAGCAGTTCTTC
TRBJ2-2 - - TRBV5-5 CASIWDSPTGELFF TGCGCCAGCATCTGGGACTCTCCCACCGGGGAGCTGTTTTTT
TRBJ1-1 - - TRBV3-1 CASSFGGKGTEAFF TGTGCCAGCAGCTTCGGGGGGAAAGGCACTGAAGCTTTCTTT
TRBJ2-2 few TRBD2 TRBV4-3 CASSRGLADTGELLF TGCGCCAGCAGCCGCGGACTAGCAGACACCGGGGAGCTGCTTTTT
TRBJ2-5 - - TRBV10-2 CASTFDREAQETQYF TGCGCCAGCACCTTCGACAGGGAGGCCCAAGAGACCCAGTACTTC
TRBJ2-5 many TRBD2 TRBV12-3/TRBV12-4 CASTLGSGSETQYF TGTGCCAGCACCCTCGGTAGCGGGAGTGAGACCCAGTACTTC
TRBJ2-3 - TRBD2 TRBV5-1 CASSWVSRTSVADTQYF TGCGCCAGCAGCTGGGTCAGCAGGACTAGCGTTGCGGATACGCAGTATTTT
TRBJ2-1 few - TRBV3-1 CASSQAGFGSGRNEQFF TGTGCCAGCAGCCAGGCGGGATTCGGGAGCGGGCGCAATGAGCAGTTCTTC
TRBJ1-3 few - TRBV15 CATSRDRGRSGNTIYF TGTGCCACCAGCAGAGATCGAGGGCGCTCTGGAAACACCATATATTTT
TRBJ1-4 few - TRBV9 CASSVDDSGSAKLFF TGTGCCAGCAGCGTAGATGACAGTGGATCGGCAAAACTGTTTTTT
TRBJ2-7 - - TRBV20-1 CSARDQDIREQYF TGCAGTGCTAGAGATCAGGATATCCGCGAGCAGTACTTC
TRBJ2-7 few TRBD2 TRBV3-1 CASSQDLAGVSYEQYF TGTGCCAGCAGCCAGGACCTAGCGGGAGTCTCCTACGAGCAGTACTTC
TRBJ2-5 few - TRBV2 CASSEGGKTQYF TGTGCCAGCAGTGAAGGGGGGAAGACCCAGTACTTC
TRBJ2-5 few TRBD2 TRBV9 CASSVGSDMTSGLQETQYF TGTGCCAGCAGCGTAGGTAGCGATATGACTAGCGGGTTACAAGAGACCCAGTACTTC
TRBJ2-2 - TRBD1 TRBV12-3/TRBV12-4 CASSLFTGGSTGELFF TGTGCCAGCAGTTTATTCACAGGGGGGAGCACCGGGGAGCTGTTTTTT
TRBJ2-5 many TRBD1 TRBV28 CASSSGQGRETQYF TGTGCCAGCAGTTCCGGACAGGGCAGAGAGACCCAGTACTTC
TRBJ1-1 few - TRBV4-1 CASSQDWGALTEAFF TGCGCCAGCAGCCAAGATTGGGGGGCACTGACTGAAGCTTTCTTT
TRBJ2-7 few TRBD2 TRBV6-6 CASSRSLAATSGEQYF TGTGCCAGCAGTCGATCACTAGCGGCCACCTCTGGCGAGCAGTACTTC
TRBJ2-2 many - TRBV14 CASSQDSGADSTGELFF TGTGCCAGCAGCCAAGATTCAGGGGCTGACAGCACCGGGGAGCTGTTTTTT
TRBJ2-3 - - TRBV19 CATQVGDSAYTQYF TGTGCCACTCAAGTGGGGGACTCCGCATATACGCAGTATTTT
TRBJ2-5 few - TRBV20-1 CSARDGNIPLETQYF TGCAGTGCAAGAGATGGGAACATACCCCTGGAGACCCAGTACTTC
TRBJ2-7 - - TRBV2 CASSNDRSEQYF TGTGCCAGCAGTAATGACAGGAGCGAGCAGTACTTC
TRBJ1-2 - - TRBV29-1 CNAQAGHLGYGYTF TGCAACGCCCAGGCGGGGCACCTTGGGTATGGCTACACCTTC
TRBJ2-1 few - TRBV20-1 CSARALSGEPNEQFF TGCAGTGCTAGAGCCCTGTCGGGGGAACCCAATGAGCAGTTCTTC
TRBJ2-1 - - TRBV12-3/TRBV12-4 CASSLGLDDEQFF TGTGCCAGCAGTTTAGGGTTAGACGATGAGCAGTTCTTC
TRBJ2-5 few - TRBV14 CASSQGARSETQYF TGTGCCAGCAGCCAAGGCGCCAGGTCAGAGACCCAGTACTTC
TRBJ2-5 many - TRBV25-1 CAWTIDRPTQETQYF TGTGCCTGGACAATAGACAGGCCAACACAAGAGACCCAGTACTTC
TRBJ2-7 few - TRBV4-2 CASSQAAGNYEQYF TGTGCCAGCAGCCAAGCAGCTGGGAACTACGAGCAGTACTTC
TRBJ2-2 many TRBD2 TRBV4-1 CASSQDSGLVFGELFF TGCGCCAGCAGCCAAGATTCGGGACTAGTTTTCGGGGAGCTGTTTTTT
TRBJ1-4 - - TRBV20-1 CSARDFQGTNEKLFF TGCAGTGCTAGAGATTTTCAAGGGACTAATGAAAAACTGTTTTTT
TRBJ2-7 - TRBD2 TRBV5-5 CASNPLAGGSLEQYF TGTGCCAGCAACCCTTTAGCGGGAGGCTCCCTCGAGCAGTACTTC